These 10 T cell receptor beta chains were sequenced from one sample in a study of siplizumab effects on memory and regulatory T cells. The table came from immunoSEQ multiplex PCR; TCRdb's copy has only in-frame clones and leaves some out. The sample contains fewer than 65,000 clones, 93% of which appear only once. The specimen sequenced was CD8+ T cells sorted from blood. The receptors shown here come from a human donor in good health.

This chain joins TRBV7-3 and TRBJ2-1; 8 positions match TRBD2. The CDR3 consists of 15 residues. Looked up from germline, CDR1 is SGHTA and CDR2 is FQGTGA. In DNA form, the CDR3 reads TGTGTGGCGGGAGGCATCATATCCTCCTACAATGAGCAGTTCTTC. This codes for CVAGGIISSYNEQFF.

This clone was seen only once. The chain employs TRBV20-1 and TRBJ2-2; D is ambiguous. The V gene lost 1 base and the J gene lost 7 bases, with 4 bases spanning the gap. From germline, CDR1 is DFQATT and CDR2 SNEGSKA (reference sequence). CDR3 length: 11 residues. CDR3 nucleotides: TGCAGTGCTAGAGGGAACGGGGAGCTGTTTTTT. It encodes CSARGNGELFF.

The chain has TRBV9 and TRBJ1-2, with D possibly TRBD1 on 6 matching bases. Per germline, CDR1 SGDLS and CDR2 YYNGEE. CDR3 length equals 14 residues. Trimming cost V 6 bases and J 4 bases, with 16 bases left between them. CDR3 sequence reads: CASTVGGGGYGYTF. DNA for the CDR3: TGTGCCAGCACCGTCGGGGGGGGCGGCTATGGCTACACCTTC.

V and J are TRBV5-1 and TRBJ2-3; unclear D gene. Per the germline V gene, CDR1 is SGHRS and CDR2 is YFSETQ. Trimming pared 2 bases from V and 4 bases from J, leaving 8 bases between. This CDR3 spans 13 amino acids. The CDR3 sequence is CASSLYGPDTQYF. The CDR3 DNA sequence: TGCGCCAGCAGCTTATACGGGCCAGATACGCAGTATTTT.

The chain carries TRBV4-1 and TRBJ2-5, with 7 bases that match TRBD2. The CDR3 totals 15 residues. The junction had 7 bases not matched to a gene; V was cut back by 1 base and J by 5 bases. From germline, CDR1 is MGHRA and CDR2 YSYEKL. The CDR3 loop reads CASSQVGRADETQYF. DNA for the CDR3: TGCGCCAGCAGCCAAGTTGGGAGGGCCGATGAGACCCAGTACTTC.

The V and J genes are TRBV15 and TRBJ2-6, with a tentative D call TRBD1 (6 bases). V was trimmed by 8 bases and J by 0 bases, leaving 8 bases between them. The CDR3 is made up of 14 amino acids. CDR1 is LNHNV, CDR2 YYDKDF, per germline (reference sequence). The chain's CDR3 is CATSQGSGANVLTF. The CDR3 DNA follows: TGTGCCACCTCACAGGGCTCTGGGGCCAACGTCCTGACTTTC.

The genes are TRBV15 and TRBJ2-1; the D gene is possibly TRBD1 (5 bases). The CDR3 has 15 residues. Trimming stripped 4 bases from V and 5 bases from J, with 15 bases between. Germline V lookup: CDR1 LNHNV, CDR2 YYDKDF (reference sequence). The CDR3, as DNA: TGTGCCACCAGCAACCCCCGTTTCAGGGACAATGAGCAGTTCTTC. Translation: CATSNPRFRDNEQFF.

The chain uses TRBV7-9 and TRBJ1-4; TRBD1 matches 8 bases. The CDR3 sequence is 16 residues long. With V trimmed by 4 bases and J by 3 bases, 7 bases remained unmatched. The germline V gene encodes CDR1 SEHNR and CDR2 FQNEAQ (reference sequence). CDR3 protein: CASSSPGGAANEKLFF. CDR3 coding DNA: TGTGCCAGCAGCTCACCAGGGGGCGCAGCTAATGAAAAACTGTTTTTT.

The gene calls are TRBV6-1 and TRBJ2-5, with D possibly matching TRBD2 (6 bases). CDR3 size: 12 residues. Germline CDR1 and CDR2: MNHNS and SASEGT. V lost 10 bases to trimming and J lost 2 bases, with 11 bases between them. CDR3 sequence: CANRDLQETQYF. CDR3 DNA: TGTGCCAACCGGGACTTACAAGAGACCCAGTACTTC.

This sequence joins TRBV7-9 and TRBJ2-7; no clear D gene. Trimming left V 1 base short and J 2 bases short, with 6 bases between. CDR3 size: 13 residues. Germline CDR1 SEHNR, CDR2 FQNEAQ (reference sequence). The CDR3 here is CASSLGSTYEQYF. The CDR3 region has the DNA TGTGCCAGCAGCTTAGGCAGTACCTACGAGCAGTACTTC.